The 10 T cell receptor beta chains below were found in one sample sequenced in a study of control samples from healthy donors and cancer patients. Sequencing used immunoSEQ multiplex PCR; TCRdb keeps in-frame clones, though not all of them. The sample has some 150,000 clones, 75% to 90% seen once; the top ten hold over 4.5%. The sequenced material came from blood. The source of these receptors is a man under 40 in good health.

The chain recombines TRBV6-1 with TRBJ2-7, with a possible D match to TRBD2 (7 bases). The CDR3 extends over 15 amino acids. Looked up from germline, CDR1 is MNHNS and CDR2 is SASEGT. V was pared by 2 bases and J by 0 bases, with 11 bases between. The CDR3 region is CASSEWGGGSYEQYF. The CDR3 DNA reads TGTGCCAGCAGTGAATGGGGAGGGGGCTCCTACGAGCAGTACTTC.

The V call is TRBV5-6, the J call TRBJ1-2; TRBD1 is a possible D gene (5 bases). The V and J ends lost 1 base and 0 bases respectively, with 10 bases between them. Looked up from germline, CDR1 is SGHDT and CDR2 is YYEEEE. The CDR3 covers 15 residues. The CDR3 bases are TGTGCCAGCAGCTTGATGGGACGAACTAACTATGGCTACACCTTC. Its translation is CASSLMGRTNYGYTF.

This chain links TRBV3-1 (or the pseudogene TRBV3-2) with TRBJ2-4; 8 bases map to TRBD1. The CDR3 spans 11 residues. Germline CDR1 and CDR2: LGHDT and YNNKEL (reference sequence). V shed 4 bases and J 14 bases; nucleotides not matched to a gene: 4. The CDR3 protein is CASSLDREKYF. The DNA for the CDR3 is TGTGCCAGCAGCCTGGACAGGGAGAAGTACTTC.

J is TRBJ2-5 and V is TRBV20-1, with no clear D. Trimming removed 3 bases from V and 5 bases from J, with 13 bases in between. This CDR3 is 13 amino acids long. Per the germline V gene, CDR1 is DFQATT and CDR2 is SNEGSKA (reference sequence). The CDR3 reads CSASARTGETQYF. CDR3 DNA sequence: TGCAGTGCTAGTGCCAGGACCGGGGAGACCCAGTACTTC.

The rearrangement joins TRBV21-1 to TRBJ2-3. TRBV21-1 is termed a pseudogene. CDR3 length equals 15 residues. CDR3 DNA: TGTGCCAGACCCAATGACAGGGAGGGGAGAGATACGCAGTATTTT. This sequence encodes CARPNDREGRDTQYF.

The gene calls are TRBV27 and TRBJ2-2; 8 bases agree with TRBD1. Germline V CDR1 and CDR2: MNHEY, SMNVEV (reference sequence). Trimming cost V 3 bases and J 4 bases; bases outside gene matches: 4. This CDR3 contains 15 residues. The CDR3 is CASSFLQGGTGELFF. The CDR3 nucleotides are TGTGCCAGCAGTTTTCTACAGGGGGGCACCGGGGAGCTGTTTTTT.

The chain uses TRBV6-5 and TRBJ1-1; D remains ambiguous. The CDR3 extends over 14 amino acids. The V end lost 11 bases, the J end lost 0 bases, and 16 bases lay between the germline ends. Germline CDR1 and CDR2: MNHEY and SVGAGI. The CDR3 DNA sequence: TGTGCCTGCCGAGGATACAGAATGAACACTGAAGCTTTCTTT. Protein: CACRGYRMNTEAFF.

This chain joins TRBV7-3 and TRBJ2-2, with 10 bases aligning to TRBD1. CDR3 length: 15 residues. Germline CDR1 reads SGHTA; CDR2 reads FQGTGA. Losses at the gene ends were 5 bases for V and 6 bases for J; bases not matched to a gene: 6. The DNA for the CDR3 is TGTGCCAGCAGCCCGACAGGGGGCGAGGCCGGGGAGCTGTTTTTT. Protein: CASSPTGGEAGELFF.

The rearrangement links TRBV4-3 to TRBJ2-7; 11 bases are a match to TRBD2. The CDR3 is 15 amino acids. Losses at the gene ends were 11 bases for V and 2 bases for J; bases not matched to a gene: 11. CDR1 and CDR2 (germline): LGHNA, YSLEER. CDR3 residues: CASSPGTSGPYEQYF. The CDR3 region has the DNA TGCGCCTCCTCTCCAGGGACTAGCGGCCCCTACGAGCAGTACTTC.

The chain recombines TRBV25-1 with TRBJ2-1, with D possibly TRBD1 on 6 matching bases. The CDR3 length is 15 residues. The V gene's germline CDR1 is MGHDK and CDR2 SYGVNS. V lost 4 bases and J lost 0, with 10 bases in between. Here the CDR3 reads CASSGDRSSYNEQFF. CDR3 nucleotides: TGTGCCAGCAGTGGAGACAGGAGCTCCTACAATGAGCAGTTCTTC.